This TCR beta chain was captured in a study of blood T cell repertoires in COVID-19 (TCRdb year 2020). The study in broad terms: Samples covering the acute and convalescent phases of COVID-19 were provided by collaborators in the United States, Italy and Spain. The material from the prospective study consisted of cDNA or gDNA derived from T cells, B-cell-depleted T cells, or PBMCs. The dataset comprised deeply sampled blood TCRbeta repertoires from subjects exposed to, actively infected with, or recovered from COVID-19. The repertoires were released in a freely available public database meant as a resource for research on the immune response to SARS-CoV-2. The samples were drawn from two sources: the first 160 participants of the ongoing ImmuneRACE study, and 1,000 to 1,500 subjects contributed by 6 global collaborators. Sample metadata almost always included a de-identified subject ID, COVID-19 status, age in years and sex. Where HLA class I and class II types were available, the types were taken from metadata supplied by the sample provider, not from assay-based typing. General study outcomes and caveats: The quantity of clinical and demographic metadata differed by source and by participant and was supplied without curation.

At one collaborating source in Seattle, patients were enrolled during active infection and were followed longitudinally through the course of disease. The collaborating institutions used their own protocols to collect whole blood in K2EDTA tubes. For TCRbeta analysis, collaborator samples were shipped as frozen whole blood, as isolated PBMCs, or as DNA extracted from either sample type. The immunoSEQ Assay, a bias-controlled multiplex PCR, was used to amplify TCRbeta CDR3 regions from genomic DNA. In the original analysis: Within the assay, amplification of reference gene primers was used to estimate how many nucleated cells each sample contained. To quantify the absolute abundance of each unique TCRbeta CDR3 rearrangement, sequence reads were collapsed and filtered. For each sample, productive Simpson clonality was calculated by taking the square root of Simpson's diversity index across productive rearrangements. TCRdb provides this immuneACCESS table in a form limited to in-frame rearrangements. Some clones are lacking; in checked studies, under half of them reflect an unresolved V gene, and why the rest are absent is not known. The V and J calls and clone size come from that table; D and trimming were worked out from the DNA. Counted in this sample were 200,000 to 250,000 clones; more than 85% of them appeared once. The ten largest clones represent 0.75% to 1% of the sample.

To note about this clone: Its antigen remains unidentified. Per-base quality was not reported, and no clone a single base away is much larger than it.

The CDR3 covers 12 residues, taking in both the cysteine and the phenylalanine. The sequence is cut down to CDR3 DNA, 36 bases in frame from base 1. The trim is 6 bases for V and 2 bases for J, with a gap of 10 bases between the germline ends. CDR1 SQVTM and CDR2 ANQGSEA are derived from the germline V gene. What was sequenced was peripheral blood. The V gene is TRBV29-1 and the J gene is TRBJ1-2; the D gene lacks a confident call. The sequence was collected from a man aged 55 to 70 with COVID-19, enrolled during active disease. In nucleotide form, the sequence is TGCAGCGTGATGACGGGGAACTATGGCTACACCTTC. This yields the protein CSVMTGNYGYTF.